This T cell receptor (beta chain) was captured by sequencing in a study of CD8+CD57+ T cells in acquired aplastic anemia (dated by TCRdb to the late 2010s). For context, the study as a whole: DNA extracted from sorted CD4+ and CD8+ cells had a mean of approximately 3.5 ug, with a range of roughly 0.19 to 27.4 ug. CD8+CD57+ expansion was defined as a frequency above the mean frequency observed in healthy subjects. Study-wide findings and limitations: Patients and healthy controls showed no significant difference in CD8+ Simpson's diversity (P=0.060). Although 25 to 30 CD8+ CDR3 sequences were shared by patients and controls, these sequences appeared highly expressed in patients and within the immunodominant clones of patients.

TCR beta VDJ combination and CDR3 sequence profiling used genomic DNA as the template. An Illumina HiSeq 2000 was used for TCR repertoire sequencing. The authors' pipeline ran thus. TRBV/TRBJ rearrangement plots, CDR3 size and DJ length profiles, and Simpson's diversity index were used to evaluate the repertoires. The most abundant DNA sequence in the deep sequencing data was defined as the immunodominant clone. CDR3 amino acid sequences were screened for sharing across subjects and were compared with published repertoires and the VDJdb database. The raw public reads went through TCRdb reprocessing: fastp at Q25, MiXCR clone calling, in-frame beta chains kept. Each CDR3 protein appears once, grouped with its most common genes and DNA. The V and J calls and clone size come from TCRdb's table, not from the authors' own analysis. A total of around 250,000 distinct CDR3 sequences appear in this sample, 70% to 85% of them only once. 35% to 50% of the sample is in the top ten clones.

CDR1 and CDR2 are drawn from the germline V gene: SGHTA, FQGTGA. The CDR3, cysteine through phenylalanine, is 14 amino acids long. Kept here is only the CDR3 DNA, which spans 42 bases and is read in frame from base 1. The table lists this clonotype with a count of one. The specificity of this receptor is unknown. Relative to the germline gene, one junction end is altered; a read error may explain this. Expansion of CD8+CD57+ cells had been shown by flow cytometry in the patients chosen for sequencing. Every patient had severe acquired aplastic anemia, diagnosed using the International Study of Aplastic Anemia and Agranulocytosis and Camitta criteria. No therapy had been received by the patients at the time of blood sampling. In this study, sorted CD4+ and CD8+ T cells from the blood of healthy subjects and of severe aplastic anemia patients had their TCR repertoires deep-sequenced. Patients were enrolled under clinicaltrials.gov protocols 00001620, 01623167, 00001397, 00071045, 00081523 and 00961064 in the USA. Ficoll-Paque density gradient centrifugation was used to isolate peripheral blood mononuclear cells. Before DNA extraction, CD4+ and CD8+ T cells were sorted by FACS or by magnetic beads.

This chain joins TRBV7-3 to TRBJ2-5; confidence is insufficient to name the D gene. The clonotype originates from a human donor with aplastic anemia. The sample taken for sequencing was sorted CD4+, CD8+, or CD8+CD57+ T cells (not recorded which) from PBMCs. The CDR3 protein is CASSLGSEQETQLF. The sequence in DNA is TGTGCCAGCAGCTTAGGCAGCGAGCAAGAGACCCAGCTCTTC.